This T cell receptor (beta chain) was found in a study of low-dose radiotherapy and immunotherapy resistance in tumors. Time point specified: before trial treatment. Germline CDR1 SGHTS, CDR2 YDEGEE. J was trimmed by 5 bases and V by 2 bases; bases with no gene match: 4. This CDR3 has 15 residues. This clonotype was counted at least ten times. TCRs were put through about 20 PCR cycles of amplification with Phusion. A constant-region primer and the V-primer adapter served as the primer pair. In vitro transcription served to amplify the mRNA that had been isolated. One entry per CDR3 protein, called by TCRdb with MiXCR from the reads. The repertoire holds approximately 47,000 distinct CDR3 sequences, with over 9.5% as singletons.

This receptor was taken from a female donor with ovarian cancer. This sequence joins TRBV5-8 and TRBJ2-1; 10 bases fit TRBD1. This specimen was PBMCs, taken before treatment. CDR3 bases: TGTGCCAGCAGCTTCTTGGGGACAGGGGACAATGAGCAGTTCTTC. This translates into CASSFLGTGDNEQFF.